This T cell receptor beta chain was profiled in a study of shared T cell receptors in the human thymus. Measured with immunoSEQ multiplex PCR; TCRdb has only the in-frame clones, and not every one. Altogether more than 300,000 clones are present, about 95% being singletons, with the ten largest covering approximately 0.02%. V gave up 4 bases and J gave up 0 bases; unmatched junction bases: 9. The germline V gene has CDR1 GTSNPN and CDR2 SVGIG (reference sequence). CDR3 length: 16 residues. Specimen: thymocytes. This chain connects TRBV30 to TRBJ2-3; 8 bases match TRBD1. The receptor comes from a human donor. This CDR3 reads CAWTGGGISSTDTQYF. The CDR3 nucleotides read TGTGCCTGGACAGGGGGCGGGATATCTAGCACAGATACGCAGTATTTT.